This T cell receptor (beta chain) was profiled in a study of PD-L1 blockade in urothelial cancer. In the study overall: Male patients with bladder-origin urothelial cancer numbered most of the 29.

Sequencing used immunoSEQ multiplex PCR; TCRdb keeps in-frame clones, though not all of them. The table has some 51,000 clones, about 90% seen once. Germline trimming cut 7 bases from V and 0 bases from J; bases unmatched to any gene: 8. Germline CDR1 and CDR2: MDHEN and SYDVKM. The CDR3 has 16 residues. The source material was PBMCs, sampled around atezolizumab (anti-PD-L1) treatment. The receptor's source is a man aged 55 to 69 with urothelial cancer. The rearrangement links TRBV28 to TRBJ1-3, with TRBD1 identical over 8 bases. The CDR3 DNA reads TGTGCCAGCACCATGGGACAGGCGTACTCTGGAAACACCATATATTTT. Translation: CASTMGQAYSGNTIYF. The variable domain in full, with the rest retrieved from reference TRBV28 and TRBJ1-3, is DVKVTQSSRYLVKRTGEKVFLECVQDMDHENMFWYRQDPGLGLRLIYFSYDVKMKEKGDIPEGYSVSREKKERFSLILESASTNQTSMYLCASTMGQAYSGNTIYFGEGSWLTVV.